The 20 T cell receptor beta chains below were found in one sample sequenced in a study of shared clonotypes between healthy human individuals. Positively selected for CCR7, the CD45RO-negative cells used as naive CD8 cells excluded terminally differentiated effector memory CD45RA+ cells. Only in-frame clones appear in the TCRdb table, and some are missing; sequencing was by immunoSEQ multiplex PCR. The data contain some 2,100,000 clones, roughly 91% of them seen just once; the ten biggest clones take up roughly 1.7%. Material: naive CD8+ T cells from PBMCs. The receptor set was obtained from a man younger than 35 in good health. Some clones in this sample may be carry-over from other donors' samples.

The chain uses TRBV28 and TRBJ1-5; D unclear. Germline values: CDR1 MDHEN, CDR2 SYDVKM. V was cut by 2 bases and J by 3 bases, with 8 bases left in between. The CDR3 contains 14 residues. The CDR3 nucleotides are TGTGCCAGCAGTTTAAGGCAAATCAATCAGCCCCAGCATTTT. As protein: CASSLRQINQPQHF.

The chain has TRBV28 and TRBJ1-4, with 10 bases identical to TRBD1. The CDR3 has 15 amino acids. CDR1 MDHEN and CDR2 SYDVKM come from the germline V gene. After removal of 4 bases from V and 7 bases from J, the junction contained 6 bases not matched to a gene. In DNA, the CDR3 is TGTGCCAGCAGTTACGGACAGGGGGAGGGTGAAAAACTGTTTTTT. This sequence encodes CASSYGQGEGEKLFF.

V is TRBV18 and J is TRBJ2-1, with 9 bases that match TRBD2. Looked up from germline, CDR1 is KGHSH and CDR2 is LQKENI. The CDR3 runs 16 residues. V lost 1 base to trimming and J lost 7 bases; unmatched junction nucleotides: 8. Here the CDR3 reads CASSPLEPGLANEQFF. The CDR3 DNA reads as TGTGCCAGCTCACCACTCGAACCGGGACTAGCAAATGAGCAGTTCTTC.

Concerning this clone: The CDR3 does not end in the conserved phenylalanine or tryptophan, so this is likely a read error. The rearrangement uses TRBV4-3 and TRBJ1-1; no firm D call. Trimming removed 0 bases from V and 4 bases from J, with 9 bases in between. Germline CDR1 reads LGHNA; CDR2 reads YSLEER. This CDR3 comprises 14 residues. The CDR3 nucleotides are TGCGCCAGCAGCCAAGAAATAGCGGCCACTGAAGCTTTCTCT. It translates to CASSQEIAATEAFS.

This chain links TRBV6-1 with TRBJ1-1; D ambiguous. Between the trimmed V and J ends, which lost 6 bases and 8 bases, there was a span of 16 bases. The CDR3 loop spans 13 amino acids. The germline CDR1 and CDR2 sequences are MNHNS and SASEGT. The CDR3 spells CASRTAWTLEAFF. In DNA form, the CDR3 reads TGTGCCAGCAGGACCGCCTGGACCTTAGAAGCTTTCTTT.

This chain links TRBV5-1 with TRBJ1-4, with TRBD1 matching 8 bases. CDR3 length: 15 residues. Germline CDR1 reads SGHRS; CDR2 reads YFSETQ. V lost 0 bases and J lost 8; bases outside the gene matches: 6. CDR3 DNA sequence: TGCGCCAGCAGCTTGGAAGGACAGGGACTCGAAAAACTGTTTTTT. Protein: CASSLEGQGLEKLFF.

The chain couples TRBV14 to TRBJ2-7; maybe TRBD2 (6 bases). CDR3 length: 14 amino acids. From germline, CDR1 is SGHDN and CDR2 FVKESK. The V end lost 4 bases, the J end lost 0 bases, and 10 bases lay between the germline ends. This CDR3 reads CASSPGLFSYEQYF. In nucleotides, the CDR3 is TGTGCCAGCAGCCCGGGACTCTTCTCCTACGAGCAGTACTTC.

The V and J genes are TRBV4-1 and TRBJ2-1; D is uncertain. The length of the CDR3 is 14 residues. Germline V lookup: CDR1 MGHRA, CDR2 YSYEKL. Trimming left V 8 bases short and J 9 bases short, with 20 bases between. The CDR3 DNA sequence: TGCGCCAGCTGCCGGGTCCACGAAAATGGTGAGCAGTTCTTC. Its protein is CASCRVHENGEQFF.

The chain employs TRBV6-6 and TRBJ1-5; D uncertain. Trimming cost V 5 bases and J 0 bases, with 5 bases left between them. CDR1 is MNHNY, CDR2 SVGAGI, per germline (reference sequence). The CDR3 is made up of 13 amino acids. CDR3 residues: CASSSYSNQPQHF. DNA for the CDR3: TGTGCCAGCAGTAGCTATAGCAATCAGCCCCAGCATTTT.

This clone was detected once. The chain carries TRBV28 and TRBJ1-3; D is undetermined. Deletions cut 2 bases from V and 8 bases from J, with 10 bases between. Germline values: CDR1 MDHEN, CDR2 SYDVKM. There are 13 residues in the CDR3. DNA for the CDR3: TGTGCCAGCAGTTTAAGAGCGGTAGACACCATATATTTT. It specifies CASSLRAVDTIYF.

This clone was seen just once. The chain combines TRBV7-8 with TRBJ2-7; no clear D gene. This CDR3 has 15 residues. The germline V gene has CDR1 SGHVS and CDR2 FQNEAQ. V was clipped by 1 base and J by 7 bases, with 17 bases between them. CDR3 sequence reads: CASSLGPSMNGEQYF. For the CDR3, the DNA is TGTGCCAGCAGCTTAGGGCCCTCCATGAACGGGGAGCAGTACTTC.

This sequence joins TRBV10-3 and TRBJ2-7, with TRBD2 matching over 12 bases. The germline V gene encodes CDR1 ENHRY and CDR2 SYGVKD. The CDR3 has 17 residues. Unmatched junction bases numbered 12, after V lost 0 bases and J lost 9 bases. CDR3 bases: TGTGCCATCAGTGAGTCACAGGAGCGGACTAGCGGGAAGGTGCAGTACTTC. Protein sequence: CAISESQERTSGKVQYF.

The V and J genes are TRBV28 and TRBJ1-2; D gene uncertain. CDR3 size: 17 residues. Trimming took 6 bases from V and 2 from J, leaving 22 bases between them. Germline CDR1 reads MDHEN; CDR2 reads SYDVKM. The DNA for the CDR3 is TGTGCCAGCAGGGACCACAGATTAGGTGGAGCAAACTATGGCTACACCTTC. Protein product: CASRDHRLGGANYGYTF.

This clone was recorded once. The chain joins TRBV6-5 to TRBJ1-1; D is unclear. The CDR3 contains 13 residues. CDR1 MNHEY and CDR2 SVGAGI come from the germline V gene. V lost 6 bases to trimming and J lost 1 base, with 9 bases between them. CDR3 coding DNA: TGTGCCAGCAGCCCCCACGGGAACACTGAAGCTTTCTTT. Translating it yields CASSPHGNTEAFF.

This chain links TRBV9 with TRBJ2-7; possibly TRBD2 for D (5 bases). Trimming took 4 bases from V and 2 from J, leaving 13 bases between them. Germline V gene data show CDR1 as SGDLS and CDR2 as YYNGEE. The CDR3 spans 14 residues. The CDR3 region is CASSPDGVAYEQYF. In nucleotides, the CDR3 is TGTGCCAGCAGCCCTGACGGGGTGGCCTACGAGCAGTACTTC.

Regarding this clone: Other DNA sequences in this sample translate to the same CDR3. The rearrangement links TRBV11-2 to TRBJ2-7; D gene ambiguous. The V gene's germline CDR1 is SGHAT and CDR2 FQNNGV. The CDR3 runs to 11 residues. The V and J ends lost 3 bases and 7 bases respectively, with 7 bases between them. The DNA for the CDR3 is TGTGCCAGCAGCTTCCTGGGGGAGCAGTACTTC. This translates into CASSFLGEQYF.

This chain connects TRBV9 to TRBJ1-2; D gene uncertain. CDR3 length equals 13 residues. Germline V gene sequence: CDR1 SGDLS, CDR2 YYNGEE. The V end was cut by 0 bases, the J end by 8 bases, with 11 bases between. The CDR3 bases are TGTGCCAGCAGCGTAGGCGGCCTTCCGGGCTACACCTTC. Residues: CASSVGGLPGYTF.

This chain connects TRBV27 to TRBJ2-5; no reliable D call. This CDR3 region has 15 residues. The ends were cut back, 5 bases at V and 6 bases at J, with 19 bases in the middle. From germline, CDR1 is MNHEY and CDR2 SMNVEV (reference sequence). The CDR3 is CASSPLGPLRKTQYF. CDR3 DNA: TGTGCCAGCAGTCCTCTCGGGCCGTTAAGAAAGACCCAGTACTTC.

This chain connects TRBV11-2 to TRBJ1-1, with D possibly being TRBD1 (6 bases). This CDR3 has 15 residues. Between the trimmed V and J ends, which lost 6 bases and 5 bases, there was a span of 19 bases. Germline CDR1 reads SGHAT; CDR2 reads FQNNGV. The CDR3 DNA reads TGTGCCAGCAGGCCACCGACAGGTTTTGGAACTGAAGCTTTCTTT. It encodes CASRPPTGFGTEAFF.

This chain uses TRBV5-5 with TRBJ2-7; TRBD1 is a possible D gene (5 bases). There are 14 residues in the CDR3. V was cut by 6 bases and J by 1 base, with 14 bases left in between. Germline CDR1 is SGHKS and CDR2 is YYEKEE (reference sequence). The CDR3 nucleotides are TGTGCCAGCACCCCGACAGCGCGATCCTACGAGCAGTACTTC. Translated: CASTPTARSYEQYF.